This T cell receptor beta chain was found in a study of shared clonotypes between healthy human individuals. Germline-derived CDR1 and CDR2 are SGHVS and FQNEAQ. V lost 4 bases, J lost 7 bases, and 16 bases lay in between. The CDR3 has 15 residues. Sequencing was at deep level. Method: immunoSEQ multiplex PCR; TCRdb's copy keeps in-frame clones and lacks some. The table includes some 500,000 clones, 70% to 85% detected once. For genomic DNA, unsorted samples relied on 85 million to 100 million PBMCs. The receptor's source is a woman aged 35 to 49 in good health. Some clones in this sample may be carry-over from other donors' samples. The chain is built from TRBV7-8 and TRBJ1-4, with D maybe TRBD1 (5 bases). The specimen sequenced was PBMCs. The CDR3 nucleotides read TGTGCCAGCAGCTATCAGGGAAAGAGTATTGAAAAACTGTTTTTT. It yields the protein CASSYQGKSIEKLFF.